These 6 T cell receptor beta chains were all obtained from the same sample, sequenced in a study of T cell responses to AZD1222 COVID-19 vaccine. Assay: immunoSEQ multiplex PCR; the TCRdb copy retains only in-frame clones and omits some. This table has roughly 100,000 clones, roughly 91% appearing once. The source material was peripheral blood, sampled on day 0 of AZD1222 vaccination. The receptors shown here come from an adult in good health.

On this clone: One end of the junction does not line up with germline, which may come from a read error. The chain has TRBV2 and TRBJ2-7, with a tentative D call TRBD1 (6 bases). The CDR3 extends over 12 amino acids. Germline V gene lookup returns CDR1 SNHLY and CDR2 FYNNEI. The CDR3 loop reads CASGARQERTHF. Written as DNA, the CDR3 is TGTGCCAGCGGGGCCAGACAGGAGAGAACGCACTTC. The full variable domain, rest sourced from reference TRBV2 and TRBJ2-7, is EPEVTQTPSHQVTQMGQEVILRCVPISNHLYFYWYRQILGQKVEFLVSFYNNEISEKSEIFDDQFSVERPDGSNFTLKIRSTKLEDSAMYFCASGARQERTHFGPGTRLTVT.

This chain uses TRBV5-1 with TRBJ1-2, with TRBD1 as a possible D gene (6 bases). V lost 0 bases to trimming and J lost 1 base, with 10 bases between them. Germline V gene data show CDR1 as SGHRS and CDR2 as YFSETQ. The CDR3 extends over 15 amino acids. CDR3 amino acids: CASSLGQAYNYGYTF. The DNA for the CDR3 is TGCGCCAGCAGCTTGGGACAGGCCTATAACTATGGCTACACCTTC.

The J gene is TRBJ1-2, the V gene TRBV5-6; perhaps TRBD1 as D (5 bases). This CDR3 has 14 residues. The ends were cut back, 1 base at V and 7 bases at J, with 14 bases in the middle. Germline V gene data show CDR1 as SGHDT and CDR2 as YYEEEE. CDR3: CASSLSRRGSGYTF. CDR3 nucleotide sequence: TGTGCCAGCAGCTTGAGCCGGCGGGGGTCTGGCTACACCTTC.

This clone has a handful of counts. The genes are TRBV28 and TRBJ1-4, with D uncertain. The germline gives CDR1 MDHEN, CDR2 SYDVKM. The CDR3 contains 14 residues. Trimming stripped 6 bases from V and 9 bases from J, with 17 bases between. CDR3 nucleotide sequence: TGTGCCAGCAGCTTAGGGCAGGTCGGGAAAAAACTGTTTTTT. Amino acid sequence: CASSLGQVGKKLFF.

This sequence joins TRBV28 and TRBJ2-2, with D unclear. Germline loops: CDR1 MDHEN, CDR2 SYDVKM. Deletions cut 2 bases from V and 6 bases from J, with 10 bases between. The CDR3 has 14 amino acids. The CDR3 coding sequence is TGTGCCAGCAGTTTAGCTGGTGAACCCGGGGAGCTGTTTTTT. Translating gives CASSLAGEPGELFF.

The chain carries TRBV5-4 and TRBJ1-2; D is possibly TRBD1 (5 bases). V was clipped by 9 bases and J by 6 bases, with 18 bases between them. The CDR3 runs to 13 residues. Germline values: CDR1 SGHNT, CDR2 YYREEE (reference sequence). The DNA for the CDR3 is TGTGCCACGACCCCATGGGGGACTAATGGCTACACCTTC. As protein: CATTPWGTNGYTF.